This T cell receptor (beta chain) emerged from a study of control samples from healthy donors and cancer patients. Germline V gene sequence: CDR1 SGHNT, CDR2 YENEEA. V lost 3 bases, J lost 1 base, and 6 bases stayed unmatched. The CDR3 runs to 16 residues. Assay used: immunoSEQ multiplex PCR; TCRdb lists only in-frame clones, some missing. The data hold fewer than 500,000 clones, with 90% observed a single time. This clone was seen once. The chain combines TRBV11-3 with TRBJ2-3, with 8 bases identical to TRBD1. The origin of this receptor is a man aged 40-50 years with head and neck cancer. The sample comprised PBMCs. CDR3 nucleotides: TGTGCCAGCAGCTTCGGGACAGGTCTGGGCACAGATACGCAGTATTTT. This encodes CASSFGTGLGTDTQYF.